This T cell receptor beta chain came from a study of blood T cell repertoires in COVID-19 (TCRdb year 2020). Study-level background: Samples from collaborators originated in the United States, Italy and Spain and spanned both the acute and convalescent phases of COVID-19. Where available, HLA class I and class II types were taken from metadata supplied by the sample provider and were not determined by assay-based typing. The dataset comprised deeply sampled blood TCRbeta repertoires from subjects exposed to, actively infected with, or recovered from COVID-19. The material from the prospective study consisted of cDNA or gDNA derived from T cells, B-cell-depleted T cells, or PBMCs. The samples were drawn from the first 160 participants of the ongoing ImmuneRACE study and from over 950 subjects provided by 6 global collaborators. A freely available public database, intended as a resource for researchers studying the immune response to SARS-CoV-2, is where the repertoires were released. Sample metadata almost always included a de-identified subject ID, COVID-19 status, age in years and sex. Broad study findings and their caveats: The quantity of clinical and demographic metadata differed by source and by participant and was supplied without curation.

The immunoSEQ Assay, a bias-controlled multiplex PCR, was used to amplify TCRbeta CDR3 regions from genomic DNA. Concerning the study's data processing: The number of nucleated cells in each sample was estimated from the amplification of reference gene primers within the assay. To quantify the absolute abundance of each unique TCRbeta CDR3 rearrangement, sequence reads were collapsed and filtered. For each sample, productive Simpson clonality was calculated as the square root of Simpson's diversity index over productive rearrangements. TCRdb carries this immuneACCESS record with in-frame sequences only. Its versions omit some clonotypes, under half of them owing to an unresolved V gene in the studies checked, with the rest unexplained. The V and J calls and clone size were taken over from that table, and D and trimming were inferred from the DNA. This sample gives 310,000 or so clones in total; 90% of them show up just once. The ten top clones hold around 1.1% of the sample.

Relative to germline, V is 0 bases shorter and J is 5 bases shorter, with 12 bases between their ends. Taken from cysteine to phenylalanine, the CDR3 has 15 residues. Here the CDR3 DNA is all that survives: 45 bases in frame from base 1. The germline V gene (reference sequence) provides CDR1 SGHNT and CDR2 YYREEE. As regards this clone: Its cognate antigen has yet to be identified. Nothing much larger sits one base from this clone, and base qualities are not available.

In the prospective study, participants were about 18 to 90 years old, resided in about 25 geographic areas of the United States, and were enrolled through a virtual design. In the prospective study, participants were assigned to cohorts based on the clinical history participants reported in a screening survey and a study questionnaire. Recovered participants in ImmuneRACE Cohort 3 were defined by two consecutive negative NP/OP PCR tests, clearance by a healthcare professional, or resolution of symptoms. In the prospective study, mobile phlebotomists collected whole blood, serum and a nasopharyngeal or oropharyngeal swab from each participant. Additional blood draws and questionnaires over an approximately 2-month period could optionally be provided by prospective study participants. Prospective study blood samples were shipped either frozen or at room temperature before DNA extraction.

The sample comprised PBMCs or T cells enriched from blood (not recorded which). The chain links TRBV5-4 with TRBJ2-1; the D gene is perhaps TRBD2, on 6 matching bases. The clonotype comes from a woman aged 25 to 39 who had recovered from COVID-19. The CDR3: CASSLERAGHNEQFF. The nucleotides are TGTGCCAGCAGCTTGGAGCGGGCGGGGCACAATGAGCAGTTCTTC.